This note documents a single T cell receptor beta chain sequence. Sequencing was performed with immunoSEQ multiplex PCR; in TCRdb, only in-frame clones are kept and a portion is missing. The sample carries about 84,000 clones, about nine tenths recorded once. The data derive from a study of technical replicates of blood from four donors. Trimming at V came to 3 bases and at J to 11 bases, leaving 12 bases not matched to a gene. Germline CDR1 MNHEY, CDR2 SMNVEV (reference sequence). CDR3 length: 14 residues. The genes are TRBV27 and TRBJ2-7; 8 nucleotides agree with TRBD1. Sequenced material: T cells isolated from PBMCs. The sequence was obtained from a human donor in good health. The CDR3 region is CASSFARQGTLEYF. In nucleotides, the CDR3 is TGTGCCAGCAGTTTCGCAAGACAGGGGACGCTGGAGTACTTC.